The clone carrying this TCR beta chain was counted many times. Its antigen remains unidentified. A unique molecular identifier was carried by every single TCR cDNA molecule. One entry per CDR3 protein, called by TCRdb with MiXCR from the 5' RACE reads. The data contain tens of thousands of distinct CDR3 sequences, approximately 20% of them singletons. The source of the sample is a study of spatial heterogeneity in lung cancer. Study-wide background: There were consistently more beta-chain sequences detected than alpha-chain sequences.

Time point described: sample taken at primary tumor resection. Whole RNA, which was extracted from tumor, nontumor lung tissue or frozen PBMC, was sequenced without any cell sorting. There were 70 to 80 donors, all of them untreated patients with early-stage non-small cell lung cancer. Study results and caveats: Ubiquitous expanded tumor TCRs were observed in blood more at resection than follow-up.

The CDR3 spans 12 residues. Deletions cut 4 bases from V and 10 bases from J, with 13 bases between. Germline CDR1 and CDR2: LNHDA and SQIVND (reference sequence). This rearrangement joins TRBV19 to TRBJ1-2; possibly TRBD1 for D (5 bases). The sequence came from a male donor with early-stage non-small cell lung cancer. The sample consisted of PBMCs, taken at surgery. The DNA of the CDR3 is TGTGCCAGTAGTACAAACCAGGGTTTCTACACCTTC. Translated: CASSTNQGFYTF. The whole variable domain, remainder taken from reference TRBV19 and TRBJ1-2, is DGGITQSPKYLFRKEGQNVTLSCEQNLNHDAMYWYRQDPGQGLRLIYYSQIVNDFQKGDIAEGYSVSREKKESFPLTVTSAQKNPTAFYLCASSTNQGFYTFGSGTRLTVV.